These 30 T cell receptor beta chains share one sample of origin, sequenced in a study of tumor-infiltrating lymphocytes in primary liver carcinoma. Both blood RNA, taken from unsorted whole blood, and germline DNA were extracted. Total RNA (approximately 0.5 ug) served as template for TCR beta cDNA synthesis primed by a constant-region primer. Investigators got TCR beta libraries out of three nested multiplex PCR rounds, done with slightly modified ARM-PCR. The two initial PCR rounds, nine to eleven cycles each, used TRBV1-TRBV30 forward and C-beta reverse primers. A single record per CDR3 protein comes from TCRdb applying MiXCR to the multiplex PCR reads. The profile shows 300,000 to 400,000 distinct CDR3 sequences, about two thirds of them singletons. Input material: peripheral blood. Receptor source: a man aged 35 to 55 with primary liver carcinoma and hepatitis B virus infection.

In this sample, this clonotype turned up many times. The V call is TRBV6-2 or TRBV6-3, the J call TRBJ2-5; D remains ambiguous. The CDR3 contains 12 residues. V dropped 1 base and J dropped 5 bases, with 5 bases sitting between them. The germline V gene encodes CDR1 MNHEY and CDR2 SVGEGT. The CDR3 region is CASSYYGETQYF. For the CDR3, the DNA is TGTGCCAGCAGTTACTACGGGGAGACCCAGTACTTC.

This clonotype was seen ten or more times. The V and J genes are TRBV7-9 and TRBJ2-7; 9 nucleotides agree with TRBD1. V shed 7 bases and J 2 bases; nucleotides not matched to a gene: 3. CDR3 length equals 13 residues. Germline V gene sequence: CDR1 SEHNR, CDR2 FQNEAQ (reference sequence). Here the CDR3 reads CASKQGAAYEQYF. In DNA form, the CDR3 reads TGTGCCAGCAAACAGGGGGCGGCCTACGAGCAGTACTTC.

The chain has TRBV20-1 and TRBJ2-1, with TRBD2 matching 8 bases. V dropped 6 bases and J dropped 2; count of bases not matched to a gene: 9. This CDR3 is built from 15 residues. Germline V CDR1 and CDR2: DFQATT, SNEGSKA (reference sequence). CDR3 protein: CSALPGLGPYNEQFF. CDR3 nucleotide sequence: TGCAGTGCCTTACCGGGACTAGGACCCTACAATGAGCAGTTCTTC.

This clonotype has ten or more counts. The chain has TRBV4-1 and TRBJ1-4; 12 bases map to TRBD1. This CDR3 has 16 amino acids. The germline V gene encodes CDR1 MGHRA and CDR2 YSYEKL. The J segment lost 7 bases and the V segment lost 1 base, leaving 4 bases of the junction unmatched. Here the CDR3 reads CASSQARDRGREKLFF. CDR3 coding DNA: TGCGCCAGCAGCCAAGCCCGGGACAGGGGGCGTGAAAAACTGTTTTTT.

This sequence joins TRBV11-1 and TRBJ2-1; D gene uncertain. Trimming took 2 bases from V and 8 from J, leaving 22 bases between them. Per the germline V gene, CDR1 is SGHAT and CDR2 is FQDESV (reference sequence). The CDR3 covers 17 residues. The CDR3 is CASSLTTETSRIDEQFF. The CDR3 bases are TGTGCCAGCAGCTTAACAACCGAGACATCTAGGATAGATGAGCAGTTCTTC. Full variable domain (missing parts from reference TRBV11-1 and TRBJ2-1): EAEVAQSPRYKITEKSQAVAFWCDPISGHATLYWYRQILGQGPELLVQFQDESVVDDSQLPKDRFSAERLKGVDSTLKIQPAELGDSAMYLCASSLTTETSRIDEQFFGPGTRLTVL.

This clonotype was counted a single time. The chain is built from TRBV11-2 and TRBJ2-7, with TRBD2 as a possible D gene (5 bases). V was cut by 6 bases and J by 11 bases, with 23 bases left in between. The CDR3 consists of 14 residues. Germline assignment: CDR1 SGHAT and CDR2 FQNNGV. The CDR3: CASRPSGSSYEEYF. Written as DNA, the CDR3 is TGTGCCAGCAGACCCAGCGGAAGCTCCTACGAAGAGTACTTC.

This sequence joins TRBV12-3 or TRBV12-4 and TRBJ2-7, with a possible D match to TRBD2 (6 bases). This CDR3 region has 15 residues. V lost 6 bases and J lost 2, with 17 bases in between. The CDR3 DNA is TGTGCCAGCAGCCCCCTAGCGTGTGGACCCTACGAGCAGTACTTC. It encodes CASSPLACGPYEQYF.

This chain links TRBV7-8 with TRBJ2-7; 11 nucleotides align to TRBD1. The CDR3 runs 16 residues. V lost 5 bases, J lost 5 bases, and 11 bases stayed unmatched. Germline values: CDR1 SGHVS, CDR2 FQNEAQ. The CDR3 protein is CASSPWDRGFLDEQYF. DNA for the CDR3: TGTGCCAGCAGCCCTTGGGACAGGGGGTTCCTGGACGAGCAGTACTTC.

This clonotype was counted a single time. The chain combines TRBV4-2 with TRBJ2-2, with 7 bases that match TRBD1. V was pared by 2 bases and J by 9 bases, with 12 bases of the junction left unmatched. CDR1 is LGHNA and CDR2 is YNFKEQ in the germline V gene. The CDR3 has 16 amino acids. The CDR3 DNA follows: TGTGCCAGCAGCCAACGTCCGAAGGGGGCCCCCCGGGAGCTGTTTTTT. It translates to CASSQRPKGAPRELFF.

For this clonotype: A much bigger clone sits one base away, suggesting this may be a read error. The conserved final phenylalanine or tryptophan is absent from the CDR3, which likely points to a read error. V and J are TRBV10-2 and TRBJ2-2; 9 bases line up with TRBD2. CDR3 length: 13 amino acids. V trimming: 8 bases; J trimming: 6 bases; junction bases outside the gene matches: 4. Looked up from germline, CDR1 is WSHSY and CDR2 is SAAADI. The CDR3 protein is CASGLAGAGELFS. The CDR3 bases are TGCGCCAGCGGTTTAGCGGGAGCCGGGGAGCTGTTTTCT.

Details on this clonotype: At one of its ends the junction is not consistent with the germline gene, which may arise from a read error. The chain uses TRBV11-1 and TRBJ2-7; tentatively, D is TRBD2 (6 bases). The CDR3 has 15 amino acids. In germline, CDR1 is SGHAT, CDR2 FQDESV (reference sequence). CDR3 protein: CVSSLVYGGNYERYF. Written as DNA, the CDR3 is TGTGTCAGCAGCTTAGTATACGGGGGAAACTACGAGCGGTACTTC.

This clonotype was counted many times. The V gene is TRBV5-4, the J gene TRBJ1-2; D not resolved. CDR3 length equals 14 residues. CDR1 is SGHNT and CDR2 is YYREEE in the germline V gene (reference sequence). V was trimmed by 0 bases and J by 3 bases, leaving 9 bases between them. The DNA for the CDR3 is TGTGCCAGCAGCTTGGCCGGCGGACACTATGGCTACACCTTC. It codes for CASSLAGGHYGYTF.

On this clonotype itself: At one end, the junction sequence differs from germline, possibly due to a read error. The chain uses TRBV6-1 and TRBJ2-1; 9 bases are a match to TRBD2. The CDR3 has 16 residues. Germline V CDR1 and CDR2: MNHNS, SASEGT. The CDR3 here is CASSESAGGYYNKQFF. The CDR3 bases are TGTGCCAGCAGTGAATCGGCGGGAGGGTACTACAATAAGCAGTTCTTC.

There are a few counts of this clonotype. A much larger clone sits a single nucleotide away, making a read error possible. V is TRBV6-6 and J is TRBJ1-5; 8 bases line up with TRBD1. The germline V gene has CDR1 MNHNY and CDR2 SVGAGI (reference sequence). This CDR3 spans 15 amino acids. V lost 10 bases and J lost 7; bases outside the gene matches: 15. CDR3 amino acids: CANSLSGQESQPQHF. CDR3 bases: TGTGCCAACAGCCTCTCGGGACAGGAAAGCCAGCCCCAGCATTTT.

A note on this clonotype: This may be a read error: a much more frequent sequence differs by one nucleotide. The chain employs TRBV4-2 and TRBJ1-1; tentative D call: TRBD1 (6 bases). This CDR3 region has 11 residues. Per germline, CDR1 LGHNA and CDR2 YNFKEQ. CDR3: CASRTDTEAIF. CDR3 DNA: TGTGCCAGCCGGACAGACACTGAAGCTATCTTT.

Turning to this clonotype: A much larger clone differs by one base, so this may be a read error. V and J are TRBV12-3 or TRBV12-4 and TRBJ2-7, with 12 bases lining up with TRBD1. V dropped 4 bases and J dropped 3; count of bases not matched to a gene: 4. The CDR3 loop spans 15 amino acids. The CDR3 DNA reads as TGTGCCAGCAGTTCGGGACAGGGGGCGTTCTACGAGCAGTACTTC. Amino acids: CASSSGQGAFYEQYF.

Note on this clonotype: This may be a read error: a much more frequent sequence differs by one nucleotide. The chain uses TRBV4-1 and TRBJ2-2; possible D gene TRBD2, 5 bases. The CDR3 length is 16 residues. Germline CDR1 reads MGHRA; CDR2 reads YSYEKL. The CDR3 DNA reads TGCACCAGCAGCCAAGACCCTAGCTATAACACCGGGGAGCTGTTTTTT. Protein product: CTSSQDPSYNTGELFF.

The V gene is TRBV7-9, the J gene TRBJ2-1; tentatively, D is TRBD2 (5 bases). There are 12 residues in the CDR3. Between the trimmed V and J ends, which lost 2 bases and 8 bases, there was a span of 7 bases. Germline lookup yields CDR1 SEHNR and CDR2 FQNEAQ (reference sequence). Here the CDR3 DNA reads TGTGCCAGCAGCTTATCGGGATATGAGCAGTTCTTC. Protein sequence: CASSLSGYEQFF.

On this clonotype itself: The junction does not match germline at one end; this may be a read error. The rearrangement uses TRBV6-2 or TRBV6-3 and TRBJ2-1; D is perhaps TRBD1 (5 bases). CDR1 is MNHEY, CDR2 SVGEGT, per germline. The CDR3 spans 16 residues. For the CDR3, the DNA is TGTGTCAGCAGTTACTCCATGGTTGAAGGGGTTAATGAGCAGTTCTTC. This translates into CVSSYSMVEGVNEQFF.

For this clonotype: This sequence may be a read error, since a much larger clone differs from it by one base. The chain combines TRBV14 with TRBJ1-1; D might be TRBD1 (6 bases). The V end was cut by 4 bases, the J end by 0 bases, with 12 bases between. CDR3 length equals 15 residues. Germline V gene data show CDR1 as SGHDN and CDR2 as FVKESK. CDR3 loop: CASSPYGGMNTEAFF. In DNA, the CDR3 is TGTGCCAGCAGCCCCTACGGGGGCATGAACACTGAAGCTTTCTTT.

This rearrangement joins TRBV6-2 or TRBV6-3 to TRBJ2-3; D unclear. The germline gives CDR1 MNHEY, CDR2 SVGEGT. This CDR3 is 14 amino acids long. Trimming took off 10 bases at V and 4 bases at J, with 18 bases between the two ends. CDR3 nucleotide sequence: TGTGCCACCCTCACTCTACGGGTCCCAGATACGCAGTATTTT. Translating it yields CATLTLRVPDTQYF.

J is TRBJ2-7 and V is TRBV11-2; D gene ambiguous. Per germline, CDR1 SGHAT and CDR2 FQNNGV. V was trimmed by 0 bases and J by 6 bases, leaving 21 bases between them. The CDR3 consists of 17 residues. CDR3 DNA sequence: TGTGCCAGCAGCTTAGAGTTCTCGAAGACCAACCCCTGCGAGCAGTACTTC. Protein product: CASSLEFSKTNPCEQYF.

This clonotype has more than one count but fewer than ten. The CDR3 here is CAWSEKGRSYEQYF. The CDR3 DNA sequence: TGTGCCTGGAGTGAGAAAGGGCGATCCTACGAGCAGTACTTC. The chain is built from TRBV30 and TRBJ2-7; no clear D. This CDR3 has 14 amino acids. V gave up 1 base and J gave up 1 base, with 11 bases separating them. Germline-derived CDR1 and CDR2 are GTSNPN and SVGIG (reference sequence).

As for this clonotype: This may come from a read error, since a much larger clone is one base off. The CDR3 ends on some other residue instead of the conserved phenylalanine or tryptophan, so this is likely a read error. Written as DNA, the CDR3 is TGTGCCAGCAGCTTGGTGCCGCTTCCTAACACCGGGGAGCTGTTTTAT. Protein product: CASSLVPLPNTGELFY. The chain uses TRBV5-6 and TRBJ2-2; D uncertain. The CDR3 is 16 amino acids. Trimming took off 0 bases at V and 2 bases at J, with 11 bases between the two ends. Germline V CDR1 and CDR2: SGHDT, YYEEEE.

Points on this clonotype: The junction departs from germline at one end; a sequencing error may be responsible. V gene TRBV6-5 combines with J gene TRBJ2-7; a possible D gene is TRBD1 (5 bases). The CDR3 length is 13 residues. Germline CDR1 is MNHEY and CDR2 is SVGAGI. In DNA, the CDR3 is TGTGCCAGCAGCCGAACTACAGGAGACGAGCATTACTTC. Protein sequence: CASSRTTGDEHYF.

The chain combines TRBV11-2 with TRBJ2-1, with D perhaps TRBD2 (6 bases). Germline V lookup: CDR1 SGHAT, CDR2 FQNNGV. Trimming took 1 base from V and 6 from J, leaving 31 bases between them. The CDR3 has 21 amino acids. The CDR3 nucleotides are TGTGCCAGCAGCTTAGGCGTAGTAGTGGGTATCCGGGAGCGGAAGGTCAATGAGCAGTTCTTC. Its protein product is CASSLGVVVGIRERKVNEQFF.

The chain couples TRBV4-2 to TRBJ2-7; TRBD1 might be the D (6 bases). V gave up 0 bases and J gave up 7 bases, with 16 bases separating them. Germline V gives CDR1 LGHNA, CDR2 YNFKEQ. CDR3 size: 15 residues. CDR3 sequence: CASSQDPGQWREQYF. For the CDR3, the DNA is TGTGCCAGCAGCCAAGATCCCGGACAGTGGAGAGAGCAGTACTTC.

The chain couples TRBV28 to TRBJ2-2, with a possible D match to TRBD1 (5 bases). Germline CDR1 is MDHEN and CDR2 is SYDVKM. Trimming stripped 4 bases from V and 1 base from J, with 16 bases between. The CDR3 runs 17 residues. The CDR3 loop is CASSSPRVIENTGELFF. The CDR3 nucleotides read TGTGCCAGCAGTTCCCCCAGGGTGATCGAGAACACCGGGGAGCTGTTTTTT.

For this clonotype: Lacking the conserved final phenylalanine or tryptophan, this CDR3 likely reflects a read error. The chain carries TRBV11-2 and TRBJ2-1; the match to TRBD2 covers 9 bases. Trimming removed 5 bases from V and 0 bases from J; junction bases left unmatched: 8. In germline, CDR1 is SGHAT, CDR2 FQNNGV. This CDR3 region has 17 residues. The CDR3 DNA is TGTGCCAGCAGCCCCCGGACTAGCGTGAGCTCCTACAATGAGCAGTTCTTG. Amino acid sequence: CASSPRTSVSSYNEQFL.

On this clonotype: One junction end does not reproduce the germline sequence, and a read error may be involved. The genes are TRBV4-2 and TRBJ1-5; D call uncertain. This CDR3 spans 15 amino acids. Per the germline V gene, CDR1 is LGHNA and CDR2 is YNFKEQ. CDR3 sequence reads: CASSQHQANNQPQHF. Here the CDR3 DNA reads TGTGCCAGCAGCCAACATCAAGCAAATAATCAGCCCCAACATTTT.